The clone carrying this TCR beta chain is termed medium-sized. TCRdb re-clonotyped the PCR reads via MiXCR. The sample gives 9,500 to 13,000 clones, less than 35% of which show up once; nearly 5% is in the top ten. From germline, CDR1 is MNHEY and CDR2 SMNVEV (reference sequence). The CDR3 has 14 amino acids. With 5 bases clipped from V and 4 bases from J, the junction kept 4 bases outside the gene matches. The sample belongs to a study of metastatic and nonmetastatic thyroid tumors. Patients underwent thyroid surgery, and none had received any treatment before it. The receptor was derived from a female donor with papillary thyroid cancer or a benign thyroid nodule (not recorded which). Some clones in this sample may be carry-over from other donors' samples. Sequenced: tumor tissue. The chain uses TRBV27 and TRBJ2-1; 8 bases agree with TRBD1. The CDR3 DNA follows: TGTGCCAGCAGTGGACAGGGTGCTTACAATGAGCAGTTCTTC. Translating it yields CASSGQGAYNEQFF.